This T cell receptor beta chain came from a study of spatial heterogeneity in lung cancer. As to time point: sample taken at primary tumor resection. Whole RNA from tumor, nontumor lung or frozen PBMC was sequenced unsorted. The donor group consisted of roughly 70 patients who had untreated, early-stage non-small cell lung cancer. This CDR3 contains 14 residues. From germline, CDR1 is SEHNR and CDR2 FQNEAQ (reference sequence). Between the trimmed V and J ends, which lost 5 bases and 4 bases, there was a span of 15 bases. From the 5' RACE reads, TCRdb called clonotypes with MiXCR, one entry per CDR3 protein. The table records around 75,000 distinct CDR3 sequences, 10% to 15% of them present only once.

The sequencing used PBMCs, collected at surgery. The genes are TRBV7-9 and TRBJ2-7; D is undetermined. The receptor's source is a male donor with early-stage non-small cell lung cancer. CDR3 nucleotide sequence: TGTGCCAGCAGCAGAGACTCGAGGCTATACGAGCAGTACTTC. This gives the protein CASSRDSRLYEQYF.